This TCR beta chain was profiled in a study of blood T cell repertoires in COVID-19. Study at large: Nucleic acid was either cDNA or gDNA, and it came from T cells, B-cell-depleted T cells, or PBMCs.

Repertoires were generated with immunoSEQ multiplex PCR, while TCRdb's copy carries only in-frame clones and drops some. The table records some 250,000 clones, around four fifths of them present only once. This receptor was taken from a man aged 35 to 55 with acute or convalescent COVID-19. The material sequenced was peripheral blood.

CDR3 sequence: CASSPLRLPSSTDTQYF. The CDR3 DNA is TGTGCCAGCAGCCCCCTACGTCTGCCCTCTAGCACAGATACGCAGTATTTT. This rearrangement joins TRBV7-9 to TRBJ2-3, with D unresolved. V lost 5 bases, J lost 0 bases, and 18 bases lay in between. This CDR3 contains 17 residues. In germline, CDR1 is SEHNR, CDR2 FQNEAQ (reference sequence).